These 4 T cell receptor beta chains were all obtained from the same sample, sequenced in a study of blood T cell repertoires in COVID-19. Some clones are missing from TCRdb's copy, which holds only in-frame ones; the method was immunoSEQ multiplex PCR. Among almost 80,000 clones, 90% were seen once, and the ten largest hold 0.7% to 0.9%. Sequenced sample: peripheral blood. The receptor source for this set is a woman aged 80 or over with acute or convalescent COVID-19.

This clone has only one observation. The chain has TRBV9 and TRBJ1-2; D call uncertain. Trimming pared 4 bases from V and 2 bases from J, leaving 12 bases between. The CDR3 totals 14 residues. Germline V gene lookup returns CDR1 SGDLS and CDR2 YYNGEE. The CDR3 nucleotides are TGTGCCAGCAGCTCATACGGGTTCAACTATGGCTACACCTTC. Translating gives CASSSYGFNYGYTF.

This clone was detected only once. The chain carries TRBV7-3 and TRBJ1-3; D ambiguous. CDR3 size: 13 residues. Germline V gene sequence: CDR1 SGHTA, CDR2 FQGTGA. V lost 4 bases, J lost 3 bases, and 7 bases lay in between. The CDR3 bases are TGTGCCAGCAGCTCCTCGGGTGGAAACACCATATATTTT. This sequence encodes CASSSSGGNTIYF.

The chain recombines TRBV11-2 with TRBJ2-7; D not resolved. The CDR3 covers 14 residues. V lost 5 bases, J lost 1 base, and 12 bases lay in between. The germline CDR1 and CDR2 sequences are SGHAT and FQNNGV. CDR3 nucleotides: TGTGCCAGCAGCCCCCGGTTAGATTCCTACGAGCAGTACTTC. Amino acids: CASSPRLDSYEQYF.

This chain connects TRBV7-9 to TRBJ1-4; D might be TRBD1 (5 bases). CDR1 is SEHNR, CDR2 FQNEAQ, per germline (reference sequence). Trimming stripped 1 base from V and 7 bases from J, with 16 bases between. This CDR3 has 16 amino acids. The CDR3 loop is CASSLGQGGVREKLFF. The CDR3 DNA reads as TGTGCCAGCAGCTTAGGTCAGGGAGGGGTTCGTGAAAAACTGTTTTTT.